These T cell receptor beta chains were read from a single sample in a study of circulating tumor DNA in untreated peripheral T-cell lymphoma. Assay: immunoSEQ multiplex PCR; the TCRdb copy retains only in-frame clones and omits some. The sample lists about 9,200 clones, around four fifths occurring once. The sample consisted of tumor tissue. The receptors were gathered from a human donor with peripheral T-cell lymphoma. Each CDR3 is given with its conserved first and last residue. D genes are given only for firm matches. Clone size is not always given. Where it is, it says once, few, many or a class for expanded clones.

cdr3_nt: TGTGCCAGCAGTTTATCGTCGGGACGGAATTATGGCTACACCTTC; cdr3_aa: CASSLSSGRNYGYTF; v_call: TRBV27; cdr3_length: 15; j_call: TRBJ1-2; d_call: -; clone_size: -
cdr3_nt: TGTGCCAGCAGCTTGAGTCCCTCGACCTACGAGCAGTACTTC; cdr3_aa: CASSLSPSTYEQYF; v_call: TRBV7-5; cdr3_length: 14; j_call: TRBJ2-7; d_call: -; clone_size: -
cdr3_nt: TGTGCCAGCAGTGAAGAAGCAGGTCGGGGGGAGCAGTACTTC; cdr3_aa: CASSEEAGRGEQYF; v_call: TRBV6-1; cdr3_length: 14; j_call: TRBJ2-7; d_call: -; clone_size: -
cdr3_nt: TGTGCCAGCACCCCCCTACAGGGGCGAACCTCTGGAAACACCATATATTTT; cdr3_aa: CASTPLQGRTSGNTIYF; v_call: TRBV7-5; cdr3_length: 17; j_call: TRBJ1-3; d_call: -; clone_size: -
cdr3_nt: TGCAGCGTTGCACCCAGTATGAATGAGCAGTTCTTC; cdr3_aa: CSVAPSMNEQFF; v_call: TRBV29-1; cdr3_length: 12; j_call: TRBJ2-1; d_call: -; clone_size: few
cdr3_nt: TGTGCCAGCGGACGGACAGGGGCGAACTATGGCTACACCTTC; cdr3_aa: CASGRTGANYGYTF; v_call: TRBV6-8; cdr3_length: 14; j_call: TRBJ1-2; d_call: TRBD1; clone_size: -
cdr3_nt: TGTGCCAGTAGTATAGATCTGGGACATACCTACGAGCAGTACTTC; cdr3_aa: CASSIDLGHTYEQYF; v_call: TRBV19; cdr3_length: 15; j_call: TRBJ2-7; d_call: -; clone_size: few
cdr3_nt: TGTGCCAGCAGTTTATTGGGCAGGGACACCTACACCTTC; cdr3_aa: CASSLLGRDTYTF; v_call: TRBV28; cdr3_length: 13; j_call: TRBJ1-2; d_call: -; clone_size: -
cdr3_nt: TGTGCCATCAGGGGACAGGGGGCGCAAGGGGCCAACGTCCTGACTTTC; cdr3_aa: CAIRGQGAQGANVLTF; v_call: TRBV6-8; cdr3_length: 16; j_call: TRBJ2-6; d_call: TRBD1; clone_size: few
cdr3_nt: TGCGCCAGCAGCGGACGACACGCAACTAATGAAAAACTGTTTTTT; cdr3_aa: CASSGRHATNEKLFF; v_call: TRBV4-1; cdr3_length: 15; j_call: TRBJ1-4; d_call: -; clone_size: -
cdr3_nt: TGTGCCAGCAGCTTAGGACCTTTCTCCTACGAGCAGTACTTC; cdr3_aa: CASSLGPFSYEQYF; v_call: TRBV7-5; cdr3_length: 14; j_call: TRBJ2-7; d_call: -; clone_size: -
cdr3_nt: TGTGCCAGCAGCTTAGACCCAGCAGGGGATCAGCCCCAGCATTTT; cdr3_aa: CASSLDPAGDQPQHF; v_call: TRBV11-3; cdr3_length: 15; j_call: TRBJ1-5; d_call: -; clone_size: -
cdr3_nt: TGTGCCAGCCGACGAGAGACAGGGAATGGCTACACCTTC; cdr3_aa: CASRRETGNGYTF; v_call: TRBV2; cdr3_length: 13; j_call: TRBJ1-2; d_call: TRBD1; clone_size: once
cdr3_nt: TGTGCCAGCAGCTTAGAGGGCTCTCCAGTCTATGGCTACACCTTC; cdr3_aa: CASSLEGSPVYGYTF; v_call: TRBV11-3; cdr3_length: 15; j_call: TRBJ1-2; d_call: -; clone_size: -
cdr3_nt: TGTGCCAGCAGCCCAGCCCTAGTTACCTACGAGCAGTACTTC; cdr3_aa: CASSPALVTYEQYF; v_call: TRBV11-3; cdr3_length: 14; j_call: TRBJ2-7; d_call: -; clone_size: few
cdr3_nt: TGTGCCAGCACCGACGTGATAGGAAACGAGCAGTACTTC; cdr3_aa: CASTDVIGNEQYF; v_call: TRBV6-8; cdr3_length: 13; j_call: TRBJ2-7; d_call: -; clone_size: few
cdr3_nt: TGTGCCAGCAGTGAAGGTCGGCAGAAGATCTATGGCTACACCTTC; cdr3_aa: CASSEGRQKIYGYTF; v_call: TRBV6-1; cdr3_length: 15; j_call: TRBJ1-2; d_call: -; clone_size: -
cdr3_nt: TGCGCCAGCAGCCCGGGACAGGGCTCCTACGAGCAGTACTTC; cdr3_aa: CASSPGQGSYEQYF; v_call: TRBV5-1; cdr3_length: 14; j_call: TRBJ2-7; d_call: TRBD1; clone_size: -
cdr3_nt: TGCGCCAGCAGCTTGGGGACAGGGACCTACGAGCAGTACTTC; cdr3_aa: CASSLGTGTYEQYF; v_call: TRBV5-1; cdr3_length: 14; j_call: TRBJ2-7; d_call: TRBD1; clone_size: -
cdr3_nt: TGCGCCAGTAGTCAGCCGAGACCGAGAACGATCCCCTACGAGCAGTACTTC; cdr3_aa: CASSQPRPRTIPYEQYF; v_call: TRBV23-1; cdr3_length: 17; j_call: TRBJ2-7; d_call: -; clone_size: -
cdr3_nt: TGTGCCAGCAGCCAGTCGGGCCTATACTATGGCTACACCTTC; cdr3_aa: CASSQSGLYYGYTF; v_call: TRBV16; cdr3_length: 14; j_call: TRBJ1-2; d_call: -; clone_size: -
cdr3_nt: TGTGCCCACAGGGGGCAGGGTGACACTGAAGCTTTCTTT; cdr3_aa: CAHRGQGDTEAFF; v_call: TRBV28; cdr3_length: 13; j_call: TRBJ1-1; d_call: TRBD1; clone_size: -